These T cell receptor beta chains were read from a single sample in a study of shared clonotypes between healthy human individuals. Here immunoSEQ multiplex PCR was the method, and the copy in TCRdb shows in-frame clones only, minus some. The sample consists of about 650,000 clones, about 95% of them appearing once. The sequenced material came from naive CD8+ T cells sorted from blood. All receptors derive from a woman younger than 45 in good health. CDR3s leave out the opening cysteine and the closing phenylalanine or tryptophan. A D gene is named only where the DNA matches it firmly.

d_call,j_call,v_call,cdr3_aa
.,TRBJ2-7,TRBV2,ASSEDSGAAYEQY
.,TRBJ1-1,TRBV30,AWSVHGGEAF
TRBD2,TRBJ2-3,TRBV27,ASSPRTSGSTDTQY
.,TRBJ2-3,TRBV2,ASRDGGTDTQY
.,TRBJ2-1,TRBV28,ASSMILWDEQF
.,TRBJ2-3,TRBV11-2,ASSLGVGTDFDTQY
.,TRBJ2-5,TRBV28,ASSLLGGQETQY
.,TRBJ1-1,TRBV6-1,ASSEGSGNTEAF
.,TRBJ2-7,TRBV19,ASSRQLTTYEQY
.,TRBJ2-7,TRBV5-1,ASSFLGADEQY
TRBD2,TRBJ2-5,TRBV7-9,ASSPSLAGDAETQY
TRBD1,TRBJ2-7,TRBV27,ASSWDRRWEQY
.,TRBJ2-7,TRBV27,ASSLMVGVDEQY
.,TRBJ1-4,TRBV27,ASSRTGSFEKLF